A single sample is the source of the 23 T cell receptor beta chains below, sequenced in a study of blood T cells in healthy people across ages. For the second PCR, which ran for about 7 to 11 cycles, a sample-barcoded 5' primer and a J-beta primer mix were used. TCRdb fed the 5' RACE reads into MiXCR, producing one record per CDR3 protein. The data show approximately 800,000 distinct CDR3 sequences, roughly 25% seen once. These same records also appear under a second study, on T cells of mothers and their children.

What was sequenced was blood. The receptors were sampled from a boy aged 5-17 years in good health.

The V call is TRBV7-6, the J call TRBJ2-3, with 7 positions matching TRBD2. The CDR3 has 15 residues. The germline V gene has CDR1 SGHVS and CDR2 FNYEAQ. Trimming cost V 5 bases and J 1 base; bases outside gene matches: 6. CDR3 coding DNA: TGTGCCAGCAGCCCGGGGACTACTGGCACAGATACGCAGTATTTT. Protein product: CASSPGTTGTDTQYF.

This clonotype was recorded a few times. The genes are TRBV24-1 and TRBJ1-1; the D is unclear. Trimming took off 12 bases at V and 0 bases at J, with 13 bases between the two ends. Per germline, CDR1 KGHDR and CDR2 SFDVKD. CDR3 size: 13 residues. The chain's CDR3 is CASETELNTEAFF. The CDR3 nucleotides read TGTGCCTCCGAGACGGAATTGAACACTGAAGCTTTCTTT.

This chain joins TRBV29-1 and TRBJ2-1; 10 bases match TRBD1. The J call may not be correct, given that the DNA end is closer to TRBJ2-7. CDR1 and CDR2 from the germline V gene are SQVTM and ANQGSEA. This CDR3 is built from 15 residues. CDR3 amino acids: CSVMGQGSRGYEQYF. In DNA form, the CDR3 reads TGCAGCGTTATGGGACAGGGGTCGCGAGGCTACGAGCAGTACTTC.

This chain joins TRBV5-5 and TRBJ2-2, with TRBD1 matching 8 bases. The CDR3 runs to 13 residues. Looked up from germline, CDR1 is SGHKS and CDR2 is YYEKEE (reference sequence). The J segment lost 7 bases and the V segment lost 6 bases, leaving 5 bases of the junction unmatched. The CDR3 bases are TGTGCCAGCAAGGGACAGGCGAACGGGGAGCTGTTTTTT. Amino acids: CASKGQANGELFF.

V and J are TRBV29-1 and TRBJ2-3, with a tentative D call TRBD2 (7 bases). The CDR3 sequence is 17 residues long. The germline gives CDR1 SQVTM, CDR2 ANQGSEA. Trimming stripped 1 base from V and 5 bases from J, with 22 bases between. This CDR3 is CSVEGVGGGDSGDTQYF. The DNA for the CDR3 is TGCAGCGTTGAAGGGGTAGGGGGGGGTGATTCTGGAGATACGCAGTATTTT.

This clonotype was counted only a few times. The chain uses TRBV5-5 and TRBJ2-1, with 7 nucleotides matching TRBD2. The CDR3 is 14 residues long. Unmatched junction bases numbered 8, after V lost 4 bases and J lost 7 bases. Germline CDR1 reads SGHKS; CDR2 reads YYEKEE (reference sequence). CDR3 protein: CASSSWTSLNEQFF. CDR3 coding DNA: TGTGCCAGCAGCAGCTGGACTAGTCTGAATGAGCAGTTCTTC.

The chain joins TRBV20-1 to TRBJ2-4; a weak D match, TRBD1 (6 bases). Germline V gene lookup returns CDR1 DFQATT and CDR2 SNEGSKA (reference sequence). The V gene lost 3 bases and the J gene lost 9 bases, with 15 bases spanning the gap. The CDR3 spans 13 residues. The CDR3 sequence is CSASLDRQRIQYF. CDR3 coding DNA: TGCAGTGCTAGCCTCGACAGGCAACGCATTCAGTACTTC.

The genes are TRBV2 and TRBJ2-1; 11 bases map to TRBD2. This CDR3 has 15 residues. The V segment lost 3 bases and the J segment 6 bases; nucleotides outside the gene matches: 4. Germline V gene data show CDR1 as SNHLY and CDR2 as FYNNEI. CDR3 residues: CASSDFLAGGNEQFF. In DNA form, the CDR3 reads TGTGCCAGCAGTGATTTTCTAGCGGGGGGCAATGAGCAGTTCTTC.

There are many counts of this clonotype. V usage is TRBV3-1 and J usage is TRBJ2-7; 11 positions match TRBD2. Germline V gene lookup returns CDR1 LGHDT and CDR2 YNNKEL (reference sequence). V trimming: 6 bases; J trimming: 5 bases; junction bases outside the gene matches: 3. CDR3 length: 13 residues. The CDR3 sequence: CASRRGLADEQYF. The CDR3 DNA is TGTGCCAGCAGAAGGGGACTAGCGGACGAGCAGTACTTC.

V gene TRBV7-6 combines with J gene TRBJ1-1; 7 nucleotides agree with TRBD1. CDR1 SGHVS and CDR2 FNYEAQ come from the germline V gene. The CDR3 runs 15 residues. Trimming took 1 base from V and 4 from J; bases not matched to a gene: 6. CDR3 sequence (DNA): TGTGCCAGCAGCTTAGGAGGGTCAGGGGGCACTGAAGCTTTCTTT. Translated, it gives CASSLGGSGGTEAFF.

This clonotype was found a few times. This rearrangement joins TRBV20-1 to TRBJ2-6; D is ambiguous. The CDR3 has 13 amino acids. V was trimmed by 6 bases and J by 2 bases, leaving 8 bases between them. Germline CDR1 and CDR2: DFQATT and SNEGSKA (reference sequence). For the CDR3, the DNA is TGCAGTGCCCCCGTCCCTGGGGCCAACGTCCTGACTTTC. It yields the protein CSAPVPGANVLTF.

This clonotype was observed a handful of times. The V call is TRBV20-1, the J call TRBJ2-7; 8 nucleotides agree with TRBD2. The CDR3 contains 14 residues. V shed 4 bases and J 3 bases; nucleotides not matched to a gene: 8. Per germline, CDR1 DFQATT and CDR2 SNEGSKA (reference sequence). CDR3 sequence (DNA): TGCAGTGCTAAGTACGGACTAGCTAACTACGAGCAGTACTTC. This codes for CSAKYGLANYEQYF.

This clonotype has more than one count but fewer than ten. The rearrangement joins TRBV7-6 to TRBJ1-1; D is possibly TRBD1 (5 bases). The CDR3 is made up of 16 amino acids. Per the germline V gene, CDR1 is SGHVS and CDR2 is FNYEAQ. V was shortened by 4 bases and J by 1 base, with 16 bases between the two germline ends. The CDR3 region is CASSSLARGRNTEAFF. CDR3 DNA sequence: TGTGCCAGCAGCTCCCTAGCGAGGGGCAGGAACACTGAAGCTTTCTTT.

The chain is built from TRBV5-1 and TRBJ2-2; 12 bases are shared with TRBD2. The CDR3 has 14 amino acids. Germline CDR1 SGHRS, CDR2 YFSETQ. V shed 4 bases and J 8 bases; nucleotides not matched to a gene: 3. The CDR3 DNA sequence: TGCGCCAGCAGCGCCGGGACTAGCGGGGGGGAGCTGTTTTTT. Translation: CASSAGTSGGELFF.

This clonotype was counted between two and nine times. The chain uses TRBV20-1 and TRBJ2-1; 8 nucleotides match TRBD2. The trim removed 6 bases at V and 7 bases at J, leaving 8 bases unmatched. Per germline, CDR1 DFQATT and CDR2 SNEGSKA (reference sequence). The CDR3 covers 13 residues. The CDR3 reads CSARRGGENEQFF. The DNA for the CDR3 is TGCAGTGCCCGTCGGGGGGGTGAGAATGAGCAGTTCTTC.

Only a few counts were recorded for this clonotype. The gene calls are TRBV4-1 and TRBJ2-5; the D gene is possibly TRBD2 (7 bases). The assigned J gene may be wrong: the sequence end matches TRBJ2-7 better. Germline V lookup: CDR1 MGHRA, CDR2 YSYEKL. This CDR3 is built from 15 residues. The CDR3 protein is CASSLRGGGTYEQYF. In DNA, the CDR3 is TGCGCCAGCAGCCTACGGGGAGGGGGTACCTACGAGCAGTACTTC.

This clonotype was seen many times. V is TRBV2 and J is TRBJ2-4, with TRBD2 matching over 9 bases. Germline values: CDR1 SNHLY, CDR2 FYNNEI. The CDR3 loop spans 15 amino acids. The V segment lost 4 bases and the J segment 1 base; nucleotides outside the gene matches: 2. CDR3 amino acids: CASSASGGAKNIQYF. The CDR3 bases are TGTGCCAGCAGTGCGAGCGGGGGGGCCAAAAACATTCAGTACTTC.

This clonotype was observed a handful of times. The CDR3 here is CSARPRSRAFF. Here the CDR3 DNA reads TGCAGTGCTAGACCCCGCTCCAGGGCTTTCTTT. V usage is TRBV20-1 and J usage is TRBJ1-1; D gene ambiguous. Germline V lookup: CDR1 DFQATT, CDR2 SNEGSKA (reference sequence). Trimming removed 2 bases at V and 11 bases at J, with 12 bases between. This CDR3 contains 11 residues.

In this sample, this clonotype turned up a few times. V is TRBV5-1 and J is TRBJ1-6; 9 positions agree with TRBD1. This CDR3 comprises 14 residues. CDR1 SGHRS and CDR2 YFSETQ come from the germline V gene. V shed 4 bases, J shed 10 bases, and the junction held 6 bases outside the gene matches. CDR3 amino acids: CASSPGQGWSPLHF. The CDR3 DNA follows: TGCGCCAGCAGCCCAGGACAGGGGTGGTCACCCCTCCACTTT.

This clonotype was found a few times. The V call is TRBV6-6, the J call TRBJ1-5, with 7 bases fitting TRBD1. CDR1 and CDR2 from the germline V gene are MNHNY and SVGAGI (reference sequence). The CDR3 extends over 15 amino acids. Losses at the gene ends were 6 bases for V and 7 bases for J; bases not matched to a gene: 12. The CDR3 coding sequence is TGTGCCAGCAGCAAGGAGGGGGCGTGGAGGCAGCCCCAGCATTTT. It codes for CASSKEGAWRQPQHF.

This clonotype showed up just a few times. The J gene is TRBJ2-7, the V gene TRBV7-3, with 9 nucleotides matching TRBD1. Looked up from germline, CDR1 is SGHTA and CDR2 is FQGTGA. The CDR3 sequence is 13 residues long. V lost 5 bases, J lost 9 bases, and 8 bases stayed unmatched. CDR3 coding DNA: TGTGCCAGCAGCATCAGGACAGGGGAGGTGCAGTACTTC. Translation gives CASSIRTGEVQYF.

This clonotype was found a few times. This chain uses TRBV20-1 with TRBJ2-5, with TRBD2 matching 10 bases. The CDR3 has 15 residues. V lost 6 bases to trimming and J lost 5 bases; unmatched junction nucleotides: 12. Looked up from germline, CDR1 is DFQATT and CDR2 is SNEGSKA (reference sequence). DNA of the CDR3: TGCAGTGCCATCGGACTAGCGGATCATGGTGAGACCCAGTACTTC. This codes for CSAIGLADHGETQYF.

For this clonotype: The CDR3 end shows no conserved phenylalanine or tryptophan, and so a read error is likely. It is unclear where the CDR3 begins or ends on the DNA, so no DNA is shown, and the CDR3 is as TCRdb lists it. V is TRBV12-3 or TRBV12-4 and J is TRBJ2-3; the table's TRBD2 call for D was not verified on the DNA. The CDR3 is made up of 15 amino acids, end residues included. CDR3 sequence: CASRSRTDSTDTQYS.